This is a list of T cell receptor beta chains from one sample in a study of T cells in Graves' hyperthyroidism and ophthalmopathy. MiXCR, applied by TCRdb to the multiplex PCR reads, yields one record per CDR3 protein. This sample has more than 500,000 distinct CDR3 sequences, with about 15% found just once. The material sequenced was blood. These receptors were obtained from a woman aged 25 to 39 with Graves' ophthalmopathy. Both conserved end residues are trimmed from each CDR3. Size values are once, few and many counts, or a class for expanded clones, and some rows have none.

TRBJ2-7 many 12 TRBV7-6 ASSPFDRAYEQY
TRBJ2-7 many 11 TRBV27 ASSKNSPHEQY
TRBJ2-7 many 12 TRBV30 ACRPWTNSYEQY
TRBJ1-1 many 12 TRBV4-2 ASSQDFMNTEAF
TRBJ2-3 NA 16 TRBV14 ASSQEVEVWGRADTQY
TRBJ2-1 few 13 TRBV11-3 ASSLLAGPFNEQF
TRBJ2-7 few 13 TRBV6-2/TRBV6-3 ASTPGDRPSYEQY
TRBJ2-1 NA 12 TRBV5-5 VSSSRRRSDEQF
TRBJ2-4 many 12 TRBV6-2/TRBV6-3 ASSYSGGVNIQY
TRBJ1-2 many 14 TRBV7-2 ASSPSSMGTAYGYT